These 8 T cell receptor beta chains were all obtained from the same sample, sequenced in a study of cytomegalovirus exposure and HLA in healthy donors. Measured with immunoSEQ multiplex PCR; TCRdb has only the in-frame clones, and not every one. The sample holds about 110,000 clones; approximately 96% are singletons and the top ten take 0.67%. The sample taken for sequencing was PBMCs. The receptors were gathered from a woman between 18 and 30 years old in good health and CMV-seronegative.

The V gene is TRBV7-9, the J gene TRBJ2-7, with 11 nucleotides matching TRBD1. The CDR3 covers 16 residues. CDR1 and CDR2 (germline): SEHNR, FQNEAQ (reference sequence). With V trimmed by 3 bases and J by 3 bases, 7 bases remained unmatched. This CDR3 is CASSFGVGTGGYEQYF. The CDR3, as DNA: TGTGCCAGCAGCTTTGGGGTTGGGACAGGGGGCTACGAGCAGTACTTC. The whole variable domain, remainder taken from reference TRBV7-9 and TRBJ2-7, is DTGVSQNPRHKITKRGQNVTFRCDPISEHNRLYWYRQTLGQGPEFLTYFQNEAQLEKSRLLSDRFSAERPKGSFSTLEIQRTEQGDSAMYLCASSFGVGTGGYEQYFGPGTRLTVT.

Comments on this clone: Germline is not matched at one junction end, which may reflect a read error. The CDR3 coding sequence is TGTGCCAGCAGTGAACGGGCGGGGGGGCCCTGGACCCAGCACTTC. It yields the protein CASSERAGGPWTQHF. The chain is built from TRBV6-1 and TRBJ2-5, with 9 bases identical to TRBD2. CDR1 is MNHNS, CDR2 SASEGT, per germline. This CDR3 region has 15 residues.

This clone was detected only once. The gene calls are TRBV19 and TRBJ2-2; the match to TRBD2 covers 8 bases. In germline, CDR1 is LNHDA, CDR2 SQIVND (reference sequence). This CDR3 has 17 residues. V was clipped by 5 bases and J by 4 bases; unmatched bases: 12. CDR3 sequence (DNA): TGTGCCAGTAGTGTAGGGAGACTAGCGATGGCCACCGGGGAGCTGTTTTTT. This encodes CASSVGRLAMATGELFF.

The chain combines TRBV14 with TRBJ1-1, with a tentative D call TRBD1 (6 bases). The CDR3 sequence is 14 residues long. CDR1 and CDR2 (germline): SGHDN, FVKESK. V was trimmed by 4 bases and J by 2 bases, leaving 11 bases between them. CDR3 region: CASSPQGINTEAFF. The DNA of the CDR3 is TGTGCCAGCAGCCCCCAGGGGATAAACACTGAAGCTTTCTTT.

The chain joins TRBV7-6 to TRBJ1-3; maybe TRBD1 (5 bases). The CDR3 consists of 15 residues. The ends were cut back, 5 bases at V and 3 bases at J, with 14 bases in the middle. Germline CDR1 reads SGHVS; CDR2 reads FNYEAQ. The CDR3 here is CASSLGGSVGNTIYF. For the CDR3, the DNA is TGTGCCAGCAGCCTCGGGGGTAGTGTTGGAAACACCATATATTTT.

V and J are TRBV19 and TRBJ2-7, with TRBD1 matching 7 bases. Germline V CDR1 and CDR2: LNHDA, SQIVND (reference sequence). Germline trimming cut 7 bases from V and 6 bases from J; bases unmatched to any gene: 9. The CDR3 totals 13 residues. CDR3 region: CASTRTGHGEQYF. DNA of the CDR3: TGTGCCAGTACCCGGACAGGACACGGCGAGCAGTACTTC.

The J gene is TRBJ1-5, the V gene TRBV6-5; D remains ambiguous. CDR1 MNHEY and CDR2 SVGAGI come from the germline V gene. V was clipped by 2 bases and J by 3 bases, with 5 bases between them. The CDR3 is made up of 13 amino acids. This CDR3 reads CASSYDTNQPQHF. CDR3 sequence (DNA): TGTGCCAGCAGTTACGACACCAATCAGCCCCAGCATTTT.

The chain links TRBV28 to TRBJ1-2; possible D gene TRBD1, 5 bases. CDR3 length equals 16 residues. V lost 3 bases, J lost 6 bases, and 20 bases lay in between. Germline assignment: CDR1 MDHEN and CDR2 SYDVKM. DNA of the CDR3: TGTGCCAGCAGTTTTCAGGGTCCCACCTCAACCCATGGCTACACCTTC. Translating gives CASSFQGPTSTHGYTF.